This TCR beta chain is from a study of blood T cell repertoires in COVID-19. Study details: Samples of COVID-19 (acute and convalescent) were obtained from the United States, Italy and Spain. PBMCs, B-cell-depleted T cells, or T cells were the source of the cDNA or gDNA that made up the material.

The CDR3 loop spans 13 amino acids. The germline gives CDR1 LNHDA, CDR2 SQIVND (reference sequence). The V and J ends lost 4 bases and 4 bases, in that order; junction bases with no gene match: 2. Per the authors' pipeline: It was from reference gene primer amplification that nucleated cell counts were estimated. Sequencing was performed with immunoSEQ multiplex PCR; in TCRdb, only in-frame clones are kept and a portion is missing. From that table come the V and J calls and clone size; the DNA was used to work out D and trimming. The table includes approximately 100,000 clones, about four fifths detected once.

The chain uses TRBV19 and TRBJ2-3; 7 bases align to TRBD1. The sequence was collected from a man in his 60s with acute or convalescent COVID-19. Sequences were obtained from peripheral blood. The CDR3 DNA follows: TGTGCCAGTAGTAGGGGACAGCCAGATACGCAGTATTTT. This sequence encodes CASSRGQPDTQYF.